The sequence of this T cell receptor beta chain was determined in a study of glioma-infiltrating T cells. Findings and limits, study-wide: Non-neoplastic patients had below-expected tissue-blood divergence, while all gliomas exceeded expectation.

At least ten counts were recorded for this clonotype. No antigen is known for it. The iRepertoire nested amplicon-rescue multiplex PCR amplified TCR alpha and beta CDR3s from RNA. For one-step reverse transcription and amplification, about 90-400 ng of tissue mRNA or PBMC total RNA was used. TCRdb processed the multiplex PCR reads anew with MiXCR; each CDR3 protein has one entry. The sample carries around 100,000 distinct CDR3 sequences, around 29% recorded once. This CDR3 is built from 14 residues. Losses at the gene ends were 6 bases for V and 4 bases for J; bases not matched to a gene: 7. CDR1 and CDR2 (germline): MNHNS, SASEGT.

This sequence was found in a human donor with low-grade glioma or glioblastoma, undergoing nonglioma brain surgery, or in good health (not recorded which). The sample consisted of glioma tissue, nonneoplastic brain tissue, or PBMCs (not recorded which). The V and J genes are TRBV6-1 and TRBJ2-3, with 7 nucleotides matching TRBD1. CDR3 nucleotides: TGTGCCAGCAGGATCCAGACAGGGTCAGATACGCAGTATTTT. Translated: CASRIQTGSDTQYF.